These 16 T cell receptor beta chains originate from one sample sequenced in a study of beta chain features in type 1 diabetes. Every bit of the isolated RNA underwent reverse transcription, so sequencing read expressed TCRB transcripts. Data came from immunoSEQ multiplex PCR; TCRdb stores just in-frame clones and leaves some out. Among about 360,000 clones listed, roughly 13% were seen once. The sample comprised naive CD4+ T cells from blood. The source of these receptors is a man between 18 and 29 years old in good health.

The V call is TRBV4-2, the J call TRBJ2-7, with D possibly being TRBD1 (5 bases). Trimming shortened V by 1 base and J by 0 bases, and 7 bases separated the two germline ends. The CDR3 contains 14 residues. Germline-derived CDR1 and CDR2 are LGHNA and YNFKEQ. The chain's CDR3 is CASSQADNSYEQYF. The CDR3 bases are TGTGCCAGCAGCCAAGCGGACAACTCCTACGAGCAGTACTTC.

This clone was detected only a few times. The chain carries TRBV29-1 and TRBJ1-2; D is perhaps TRBD1 (5 bases). The CDR3 extends over 12 amino acids. Germline V gene data show CDR1 as SQVTM and CDR2 as ANQGSEA. V lost 7 bases and J 0 bases, leaving 9 bases between the germline ends. The CDR3 loop reads CSAGEANYGYTF. In nucleotides, the CDR3 is TGCAGCGCGGGGGAGGCTAACTATGGCTACACCTTC.

This clone was recorded only once. This sequence joins TRBV11-1 and TRBJ2-3; weak D call: TRBD2 (7 bases). With 2 bases removed from V and 0 bases from J, the gap between germline ends came to 12 bases. CDR1 is SGHAT and CDR2 is FQDESV in the germline V gene (reference sequence). The CDR3 runs 16 residues. The CDR3 DNA reads as TGTGCCAGCAGCTTAAACGGCGGGGGCAGCACAGATACGCAGTATTTT. It is translated as CASSLNGGGSTDTQYF.

This clone showed up just a few times. V is TRBV28 and J is TRBJ1-1; D unclear. Trimming pared 4 bases from V and 5 bases from J, leaving 20 bases between. Germline values: CDR1 MDHEN, CDR2 SYDVKM. CDR3 length: 16 amino acids. The CDR3 sequence: CASSSPGGSSRTEAFF. The DNA of the CDR3 is TGTGCCAGCAGTTCCCCAGGAGGGAGCTCGAGGACTGAAGCTTTCTTT.

This clone was seen more than once but under ten times. V gene TRBV14 combines with J gene TRBJ2-5; tentative D call: TRBD2 (5 bases). V dropped 5 bases and J dropped 5 bases, with 15 bases sitting between them. CDR1 and CDR2 (germline): SGHDN, FVKESK. The CDR3 sequence is 14 residues long. The CDR3 DNA follows: TGTGCCAGCAGCTCTCACACTAGTCGGGAGACCCAGTACTTC. This translates into CASSSHTSRETQYF. Supplemented by reference TRBV14 and TRBJ2-5, the full variable domain reads EAGVTQFPSHSVIEKGQTVTLRCDPISGHDNLYWYRRVMGKEIKFLLHFVKESKQDESGMPNNRFLAERTGGTYSTLKVQPAELEDSGVYFCASSSHTSRETQYFGPGTRLLVL.

This clone has a handful of counts. The chain carries TRBV5-6 and TRBJ2-5; D not certain. Trimming took 1 base from V and 7 from J, leaving 8 bases between them. The CDR3 sequence is 12 residues long. From germline, CDR1 is SGHDT and CDR2 YYEEEE. The CDR3 coding sequence is TGTGCCAGCAGCTTGAGCACCGGGACCCAGTACTTC. This encodes CASSLSTGTQYF.

The DNA of the CDR3 is TGTGCCAGCAGCCAAGATCACGGGGTAAATCCCCAGCCCCAGCATTTT. Residues: CASSQDHGVNPQPQHF. This chain links TRBV4-2 with TRBJ1-5; no definite D call. CDR1 is LGHNA, CDR2 YNFKEQ, per germline. With 0 bases removed from V and 7 bases from J, the gap between germline ends came to 16 bases. The CDR3 totals 16 residues.

The J gene is TRBJ2-1, the V gene TRBV6-6, with a weak D call TRBD1 (5 bases). Germline CDR1 reads MNHNY; CDR2 reads SVGAGI (reference sequence). V lost 5 bases, J lost 0 bases, and 14 bases lay in between. The CDR3 runs 16 residues. The CDR3 DNA reads TGTGCCAGCAGTCGGCAGGGCATGAGCTCCTACAATGAGCAGTTCTTC. It yields the protein CASSRQGMSSYNEQFF.

The chain recombines TRBV6-5 with TRBJ2-5; 8 nucleotides align to TRBD2. J lost 3 bases, V lost 2 bases, and 5 bases had no gene match. This CDR3 comprises 15 residues. CDR1 and CDR2 (germline): MNHEY, SVGAGI. The CDR3 nucleotides read TGTGCCAGCAGTTACAGGGCGGGAGGTGAAGAGACCCAGTACTTC. It yields the protein CASSYRAGGEETQYF.

In its sample, this clone was seen a few times. V is TRBV7-9 and J is TRBJ1-5; TRBD1 is a possible D gene (6 bases). Trimming shortened V by 1 base and J by 8 bases, and 15 bases separated the two germline ends. Germline CDR1 is SEHNR and CDR2 is FQNEAQ (reference sequence). This CDR3 has 15 amino acids. In DNA form, the CDR3 reads TGTGCCAGCAGCTTAGAGGTCGGCAGGGGTGAGCCCCAGCATTTT. Residues: CASSLEVGRGEPQHF.

This clone was counted only a few times. The chain uses TRBV25-1 and TRBJ1-1, with D tentatively TRBD1 (6 bases). The CDR3 spans 13 residues. Looked up from germline, CDR1 is MGHDK and CDR2 is SYGVNS. V shed 2 bases and J shed 10 bases, with 14 bases lying between them. CDR3: CASSEPDRHLAFF. The CDR3 DNA follows: TGTGCCAGCAGTGAACCAGACAGGCATTTAGCTTTCTTT. Full variable domain (rest looked up from reference TRBV25-1 and TRBJ1-1): EADIYQTPRYLVIGTGKKITLECSQTMGHDKMYWYQQDPGMELHLIHYSYGVNSTEKGDLSSESTVSRIRTEHFPLTLESARPSHTSQYLCASSEPDRHLAFFGQGTRLTVV.

The chain joins TRBV5-4 to TRBJ1-2; 8 bases fit TRBD1. CDR1 is SGHNT and CDR2 is YYREEE in the germline V gene (reference sequence). With 2 bases clipped from V and 4 bases from J, the junction kept 7 bases outside the gene matches. This CDR3 has 15 amino acids. CDR3: CASSFPGGAVYGYTF. As DNA, the CDR3 is TGTGCCAGCAGCTTCCCAGGGGGCGCCGTCTATGGCTACACCTTC. The full variable domain, in which reference TRBV5-4 and TRBJ1-2 provide the parts outside the CDR3, is ETGVTQSPTHLIKTRGQQVTLRCSSQSGHNTVSWYQQALGQGPQFIFQYYREEENGRGNFPPRFSGLQFPNYSSELNVNALELDDSALYLCASSFPGGAVYGYTFGSGTRLTVV.

This sequence joins TRBV6-5 and TRBJ1-2; D is ambiguous. V lost 10 bases and J lost 4, with 10 bases in between. The CDR3 spans 11 residues. Per the germline V gene, CDR1 is MNHEY and CDR2 is SVGAGI. CDR3 protein: CATRLIYGYTF. The DNA of the CDR3 is TGTGCCACCAGACTGATCTATGGCTACACCTTC.

V is TRBV19 and J is TRBJ2-7; the D gene is possibly TRBD2 (5 bases). The CDR3 totals 13 residues. Trimming pared 3 bases from V and 4 bases from J, leaving 10 bases between. Germline V lookup: CDR1 LNHDA, CDR2 SQIVND (reference sequence). The CDR3 here is CASSIDGKYEQYF. The CDR3 nucleotides are TGTGCCAGTAGTATTGACGGGAAATACGAGCAGTACTTC.

This clone was observed a handful of times. The chain uses TRBV15 and TRBJ2-7; tentatively, D is TRBD1 (5 bases). The CDR3 sequence is 13 residues long. The V and J ends lost 0 bases and 3 bases respectively, with 6 bases between them. Germline assignment: CDR1 LNHNV and CDR2 YYDKDF (reference sequence). CDR3 bases: TGTGCCACCAGCAGAGACCAGGGCTACGAGCAGTACTTC. Encoded protein: CATSRDQGYEQYF.

The rearrangement uses TRBV5-1 and TRBJ1-5; possible D gene TRBD1, 6 bases. Germline V CDR1 and CDR2: SGHRS, YFSETQ. This CDR3 has 15 amino acids. Trimming cost V 5 bases and J 5 bases, with 17 bases left between them. Here the CDR3 reads CASSSTGFPDQPQHF. CDR3 coding DNA: TGCGCCAGCAGTTCTACAGGGTTCCCGGATCAGCCCCAGCATTTT.